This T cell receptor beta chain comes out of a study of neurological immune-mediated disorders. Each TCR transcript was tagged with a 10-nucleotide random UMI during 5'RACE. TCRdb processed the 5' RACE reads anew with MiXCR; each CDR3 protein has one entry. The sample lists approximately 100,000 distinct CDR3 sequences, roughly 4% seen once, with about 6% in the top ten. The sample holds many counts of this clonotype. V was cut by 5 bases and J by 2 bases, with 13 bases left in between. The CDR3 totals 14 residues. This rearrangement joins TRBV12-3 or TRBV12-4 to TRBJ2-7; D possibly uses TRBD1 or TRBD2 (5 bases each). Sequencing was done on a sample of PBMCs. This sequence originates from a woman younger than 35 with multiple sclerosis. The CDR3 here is CASSPTGRAYEQYF. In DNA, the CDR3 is TGTGCCAGCAGTCCTACGGGGCGGGCCTACGAGCAGTACTTC.